The 4 T cell receptor beta chains listed next were all sequenced from one sample in a study of control samples from healthy donors and cancer patients. Libraries were prepared by immunoSEQ multiplex PCR; TCRdb keeps only in-frame clonotypes and omits some of them. The repertoire holds some 190,000 clones, with 90% to 95% as singletons. Sequences were obtained from blood. Receptor source: a man aged 30 to 45 in good health.

The chain carries TRBV6-5 and TRBJ1-1; no clear D gene. The germline gives CDR1 MNHEY, CDR2 SVGAGI. Deletions cut 6 bases from V and 3 bases from J, with 8 bases between. The CDR3 spans 12 residues. The CDR3 region has the DNA TGTGCCAGCAGGCCCCGGGACACTGAAGCTTTCTTT. Encoded protein: CASRPRDTEAFF.

The chain is built from TRBV7-8 and TRBJ2-1; the D gene could be TRBD1 or TRBD2 (5 bases each). Germline V lookup: CDR1 SGHVS, CDR2 FQNEAQ. The CDR3 extends over 15 amino acids. Between the trimmed V and J ends, which lost 2 bases and 2 bases, there was a span of 10 bases. The CDR3 loop is CASSLRDETYNEQFF. The CDR3 nucleotides are TGTGCCAGCAGCTTAAGGGACGAAACCTACAATGAGCAGTTCTTC.

The rearrangement links TRBV2 to TRBJ1-3; D remains unclear. The CDR3 is 13 amino acids. Trimming shortened V by 7 bases and J by 5 bases, and 12 bases separated the two germline ends. Germline V lookup: CDR1 SNHLY, CDR2 FYNNEI. CDR3 sequence reads: CASTMDRRNTIYF. The CDR3 coding sequence is TGTGCCAGCACGATGGATCGGCGAAACACCATATATTTT. The full variable domain, with the rest looked up from reference TRBV2 and TRBJ1-3, is EPEVTQTPSHQVTQMGQEVILRCVPISNHLYFYWYRQILGQKVEFLVSFYNNEISEKSEIFDDQFSVERPDGSNFTLKIRSTKLEDSAMYFCASTMDRRNTIYFGEGSWLTVV.

Concerning this clone: The sample holds other DNA sequences that translate to the same CDR3. The CDR3 DNA reads TGCAGCGTTGGACAGGGAGGCAATCAGCCCCAGCATTTT. Encoded protein: CSVGQGGNQPQHF. This chain links TRBV29-1 with TRBJ1-5; the match to TRBD1 covers 7 bases. Germline V gene sequence: CDR1 SQVTM, CDR2 ANQGSEA. The CDR3 contains 13 residues. V lost 4 bases to trimming and J lost 2 bases; unmatched junction nucleotides: 2.